This paragraph reports one T cell receptor beta chain. Repertoires were generated with immunoSEQ multiplex PCR, while TCRdb's copy carries only in-frame clones and drops some. The repertoire includes hundreds of thousands of clones, over 75% of them detected once, and around 0.01% sits in the top ten. These data are taken from a study of shared T cell receptors in the human thymus. The CDR3 is 14 amino acids. Trimming stripped 4 bases from V and 3 bases from J, with 13 bases between. Germline loops: CDR1 SGDLS, CDR2 YYNGEE. These records were also assigned to another study, of human thymus T cells.

The chain has TRBV9 and TRBJ1-1, with D possibly matching TRBD1 (6 bases). This clonotype was obtained from a boy under three years old with a congenital heart defect. Sequencing was performed on thymocytes. DNA for the CDR3: TGTGCCAGCAGCCCCCGAGACAGGTACACTGAAGCTTTCTTT. It translates to CASSPRDRYTEAFF.